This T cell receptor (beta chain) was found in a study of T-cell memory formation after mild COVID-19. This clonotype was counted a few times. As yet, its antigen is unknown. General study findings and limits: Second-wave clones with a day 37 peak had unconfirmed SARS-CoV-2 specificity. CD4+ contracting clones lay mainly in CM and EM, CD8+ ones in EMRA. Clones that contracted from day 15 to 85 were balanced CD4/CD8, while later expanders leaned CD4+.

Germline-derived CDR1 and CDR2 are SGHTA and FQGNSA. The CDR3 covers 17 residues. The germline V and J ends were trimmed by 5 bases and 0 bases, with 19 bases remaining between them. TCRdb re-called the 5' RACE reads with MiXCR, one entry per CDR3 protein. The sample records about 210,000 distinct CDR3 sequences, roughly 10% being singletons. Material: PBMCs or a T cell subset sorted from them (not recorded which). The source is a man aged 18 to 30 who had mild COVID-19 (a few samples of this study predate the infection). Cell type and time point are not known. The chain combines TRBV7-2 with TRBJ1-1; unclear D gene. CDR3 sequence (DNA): TGTGCCAGCAGCCCCCGCCTGGGTGGGAAATTGAACACTGAAGCTTTCTTT. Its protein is CASSPRLGGKLNTEAFF.